The present T cell receptor (beta chain) was sequenced within a study of T cells in Graves' hyperthyroidism and ophthalmopathy. Study-wide results and limits: Stable hyperthyroidism and ophthalmopathy were separated using 13 V-J signatures. Ophthalmopathy, which appeared later, was predicted by the model a median about 6 months before onset. Peripheral blood also featured most of the thyroid clonotypes expanded above 0.001.

Template material for amplifying TCR beta CDR3 regions consisted of RNA transcripts. Researchers ran a first-round RT-PCR on the TCR CDR3 using the HTBI primer set. Via MiXCR, TCRdb re-called the multiplex PCR reads, giving one row per CDR3 protein. Here the sample spans roughly 570,000 distinct CDR3 sequences, just over 45% being singletons. This clonotype has at least ten counts. Its antigen is unknown. Patients were excluded for uncontrolled infection, other autoimmune disease, pregnancy or lactation. The V segment lost 6 bases and the J segment 4 bases; nucleotides outside the gene matches: 5. The CDR3 has 13 residues. Per the germline V gene, CDR1 is MNHEY and CDR2 is SMNVEV (reference sequence).

The gene calls are TRBV27 and TRBJ1-2; TRBD1 aligns across 7 bases. This TCR was recovered from an adult woman with Graves' disease, either hyperthyroidism or ophthalmopathy (not recorded which). Material: peripheral blood or thyroid tissue (not recorded which). The CDR3 is CASSPGQPYGYTF. The CDR3 nucleotides read TGTGCCAGCAGCCCGGGACAGCCCTATGGCTACACCTTC.